This T cell receptor beta chain was found in a study of control samples from healthy donors and cancer patients. The table came from immunoSEQ multiplex PCR; TCRdb's copy has only in-frame clones and leaves some out. This table holds about 140,000 clones, 80% to 95% found once. Input material: blood. This sequence originates from a man aged 25-45 years in good health.

CDR3 DNA: TGTGCCTCATCTGGAGGCACTAATGAAAAACTGTTTTTT. Protein product: CASSGGTNEKLFF. This rearrangement joins TRBV2 to TRBJ1-4, with D unresolved. Trimming stripped 11 bases from V and 2 bases from J, with 12 bases between. Germline CDR1 and CDR2: SNHLY and FYNNEI. CDR3 length: 13 residues.